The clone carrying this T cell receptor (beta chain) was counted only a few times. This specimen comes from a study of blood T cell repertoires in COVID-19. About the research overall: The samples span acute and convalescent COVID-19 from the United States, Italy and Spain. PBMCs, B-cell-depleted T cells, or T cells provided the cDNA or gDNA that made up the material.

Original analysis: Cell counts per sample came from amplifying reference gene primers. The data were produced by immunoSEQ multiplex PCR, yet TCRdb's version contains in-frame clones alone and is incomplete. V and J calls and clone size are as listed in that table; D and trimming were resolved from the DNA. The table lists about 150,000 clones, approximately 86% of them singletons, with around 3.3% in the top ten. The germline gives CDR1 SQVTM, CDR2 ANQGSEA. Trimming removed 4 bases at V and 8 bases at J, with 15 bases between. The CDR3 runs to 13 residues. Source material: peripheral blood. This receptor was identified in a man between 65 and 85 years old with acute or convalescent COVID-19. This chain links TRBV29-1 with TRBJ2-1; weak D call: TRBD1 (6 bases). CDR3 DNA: TGCAGCGTTGCGGCGGCAGGGGCTCATGAGCAGTTCTTC. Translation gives CSVAAAGAHEQFF.